These 29 T cell receptor beta chains were sequenced from one sample in a study of T-cell reconstitution after alpha-beta-depleted transplantation in children (dated by TCRdb to 2015 to 2016). To prepare the library, PCR was applied. Sequencing instrument: Illumina HiSeq 2500. TCR libraries were prepared with molecular barcoding, using unique molecular identifiers to normalize TCRbeta repertoire quantification. Using fastp trimming at Q25 and MiXCR clonotype assembly, TCRdb reanalyzed the public sequencing data and kept in-frame beta chains. Every CDR3 protein is listed once, alongside the most common genes and DNA of its rows. Across this sample there are hundreds of thousands of distinct CDR3 sequences, with 16% seen only once. The ten largest clones add up to over 0.95% of the sample. This sample comprised PBMCs from the stem cell graft donor, obtained from the stem cell graft. These receptors all come from a human donor who donated a stem cell graft to a child with acute myeloid leukemia.

This clonotype was detected only a few times. The chain combines TRBV5-1 with TRBJ1-2; D unclear. CDR1 and CDR2 (germline): SGHRS, YFSETQ. CDR3 length equals 15 residues. V lost 0 bases, J lost 8 bases, and 17 bases lay in between. The CDR3 nucleotides are TGCGCCAGCAGCTTGGCCGGCCTAGAAGGTCTGGGCTACACCTTC. Its protein is CASSLAGLEGLGYTF.

The chain couples TRBV15 to TRBJ2-2; 9 bases fit TRBD1. V gave up 0 bases and J gave up 4 bases; unmatched junction bases: 9. Germline CDR1 is LNHNV and CDR2 is YYDKDF (reference sequence). The CDR3 has 18 residues. CDR3 residues: CATSRDLGTGWSTGELFF. The CDR3 DNA reads TGTGCCACCAGCAGAGATCTGGGGACAGGGTGGTCCACCGGGGAGCTGTTTTTT.

This chain joins TRBV28 and TRBJ1-5; tentative D call: TRBD1 (5 bases). Between the trimmed V and J ends, which lost 2 bases and 2 bases, there was a span of 16 bases. This CDR3 contains 17 residues. From germline, CDR1 is MDHEN and CDR2 SYDVKM. The chain's CDR3 is CASSLIPGWAGNQPQHF. As DNA, the CDR3 is TGTGCCAGCAGTTTAATCCCAGGGTGGGCCGGCAATCAGCCCCAGCATTTT.

This clonotype was observed a handful of times. V and J are TRBV3-1 and TRBJ1-2; no clear D gene. Trimming took off 0 bases at V and 6 bases at J, with 11 bases between the two ends. The length of the CDR3 is 14 residues. Germline CDR1 is LGHDT and CDR2 is YNNKEL (reference sequence). The CDR3 bases are TGTGCCAGCAGCCAAGATCAAGTATTGGATGGCTACACCTTC. Translation gives CASSQDQVLDGYTF. The full variable domain, in which reference TRBV3-1 and TRBJ1-2 provide the parts outside the CDR3, is DTAVSQTPKYLVTQMGNDKSIKCEQNLGHDTMYWYKQDSKKFLKIMFSYNNKELIINETVPNRFSPKSPDKAHLNLHINSLELGDSAVYFCASSQDQVLDGYTFGSGTRLTVV.

The sample holds many counts of this clonotype. The gene calls are TRBV6-5 and TRBJ1-1; D is unresolved. V lost 6 bases, J lost 10 bases, and 21 bases lay in between. The CDR3 loop spans 14 amino acids. The germline V gene has CDR1 MNHEY and CDR2 SVGAGI. The CDR3 DNA reads as TGTGCCAGCAGCCCCCGGGGAGCGAGAGGACGAGCTTTCTTT. Protein sequence: CASSPRGARGRAFF.

This clonotype was detected only a few times. The chain links TRBV28 to TRBJ2-7; D unclear. V was trimmed by 4 bases and J by 0 bases, leaving 13 bases between them. Germline-derived CDR1 and CDR2 are MDHEN and SYDVKM. This CDR3 is built from 15 residues. The CDR3 here is CASSSDGRVSYEQYV. Here the CDR3 DNA reads TGTGCCAGCAGTTCGGATGGACGCGTCTCCTACGAGCAGTACGTC.

This clonotype has at least ten counts. The genes are TRBV5-6 and TRBJ2-4; 7 positions match TRBD2. J lost 0 bases, V lost 0 bases, and 0 bases had no gene match. Germline values: CDR1 SGHDT, CDR2 YYEEEE. This CDR3 region has 15 residues. The CDR3 sequence is CASSLGGGAKNIQYF. CDR3 sequence (DNA): TGTGCCAGCAGCTTGGGGGGGGGAGCCAAAAACATTCAGTACTTC. The full variable domain, rest sourced from reference TRBV5-6 and TRBJ2-4, is DAGVTQSPTHLIKTRGQQVTLRCSPKSGHDTVSWYQQALGQGPQFIFQYYEEEERQRGNFPDRFSGHQFPNYSSELNVNALLLGDSALYLCASSLGGGAKNIQYFGAGTRLSVL.

The V gene is TRBV7-9, the J gene TRBJ2-1; no firm D call. V was cut by 7 bases and J by 7 bases, with 14 bases left in between. The CDR3 sequence is 13 residues long. Germline CDR1 and CDR2: SEHNR and FQNEAQ (reference sequence). CDR3 sequence (DNA): TGTGCCAGCATCTCGATGGGCGGAAATGAGCAGTTCTTC. Translating gives CASISMGGNEQFF.

The V and J genes are TRBV29-1 and TRBJ1-1, with D perhaps matching TRBD1 (6 bases). This CDR3 has 12 residues. Trimming left V 3 bases short and J 7 bases short, with 12 bases between. From germline, CDR1 is SQVTM and CDR2 ANQGSEA. The CDR3 here is CSVEGGGGEAFF. CDR3 sequence (DNA): TGCAGCGTTGAGGGGGGGGGCGGTGAAGCTTTCTTT.

This clonotype was seen more than once but under ten times. This chain joins TRBV7-2 and TRBJ1-2; D not certain. CDR1 and CDR2 (germline): SGHTA, FQGNSA. The CDR3 consists of 13 residues. V was shortened by 3 bases and J by 4 bases, with 9 bases between the two germline ends. For the CDR3, the DNA is TGTGCCAGCAGCTTCGGGTTTACCTATGGCTACACCTTC. Amino acid sequence: CASSFGFTYGYTF. Supplemented by reference TRBV7-2 and TRBJ1-2, the full variable domain reads GAGVSQSPSNKVTEKGKDVELRCDPISGHTALYWYRQSLGQGLEFLIYFQGNSAPDKSGLPSDRFSAERTGGSVSTLTIQRTQQEDSAVYLCASSFGFTYGYTFGSGTRLTVV.

In this sample, this clonotype turned up many times. The chain combines TRBV4-2 with TRBJ2-1; TRBD2 agrees at 7 bases. Germline values: CDR1 LGHNA, CDR2 YNFKEQ. V lost 0 bases and J lost 3; bases outside the gene matches: 5. This CDR3 spans 16 amino acids. The CDR3 here is CASSQEAGRGYNEQFF. In DNA form, the CDR3 reads TGTGCCAGCAGCCAAGAAGCGGGGAGAGGCTACAATGAGCAGTTCTTC.

This clonotype was counted between two and nine times. The chain employs TRBV6-1 and TRBJ1-1; D gene unclear. CDR3 length equals 14 residues. The germline V gene has CDR1 MNHNS and CDR2 SASEGT. V lost 7 bases and J lost 1, with 13 bases in between. CDR3 sequence (DNA): TGTGCCAGCAAACCAAGCCAGGAGAACACTGAAGCTTTCTTT. Amino acid sequence: CASKPSQENTEAFF.

This clonotype was seen a handful of times. This rearrangement joins TRBV6-5 to TRBJ1-1; tentatively, D is TRBD1 (6 bases). The CDR3 sequence is 16 residues long. V lost 2 bases and J lost 3, with 16 bases in between. Germline CDR1 reads MNHEY; CDR2 reads SVGAGI. The CDR3 is CASSYAGWEGDTEAFF. The CDR3 nucleotides are TGTGCCAGCAGTTACGCGGGGTGGGAGGGGGACACTGAAGCTTTCTTT.

About this clonotype itself: This may be a read error: a much more frequent sequence differs by one nucleotide. This chain joins TRBV20-1 and TRBJ1-4; 10 positions match TRBD1. The CDR3 loop spans 13 amino acids. Germline loops: CDR1 DFQATT, CDR2 SNEGSKA (reference sequence). CDR3 DNA sequence: TGCAGTGCTCGAGACAGGGGGCGGGAAAAACTGATTTTT. Translation gives CSARDRGREKLIF.

The gene calls are TRBV29-1 and TRBJ2-2; 10 nucleotides line up with TRBD2. The CDR3 has 15 amino acids. J lost 0 bases, V lost 4 bases, and 2 bases had no gene match. Germline CDR1 and CDR2: SQVTM and ANQGSEA. This chain's CDR3 is CSVVSGGANTGELFF. In DNA form, the CDR3 reads TGCAGCGTTGTCAGCGGGGGGGCGAACACCGGGGAGCTGTTTTTT.

This clonotype showed up many times. This chain connects TRBV12-3 or TRBV12-4 to TRBJ1-4; TRBD1 matches 8 bases. Trimming at V came to 7 bases and at J to 8 bases, leaving 6 bases not matched to a gene. The length of the CDR3 is 13 residues. DNA of the CDR3: TGTGCCAGCATAGGACAGGGCAACGAAAAACTGTTTTTT. It yields the protein CASIGQGNEKLFF.

This clonotype was detected ten times or more. The genes are TRBV20-1 and TRBJ2-1; possibly TRBD1 or TRBD2 for D (5 bases each). CDR3 length: 14 amino acids. The V gene's germline CDR1 is DFQATT and CDR2 SNEGSKA (reference sequence). Trimming took 6 bases from V and 2 from J, leaving 14 bases between them. The CDR3 DNA follows: TGCAGTGCCCTTATGATGGGGGCCTACAATGAGCAGTTCTTC. Amino acid sequence: CSALMMGAYNEQFF.

The chain recombines TRBV6-2 or TRBV6-3 with TRBJ1-2, with 10 bases that match TRBD1. Germline V gene data show CDR1 as MNHEY and CDR2 as SVGEGT. V lost 4 bases and J lost 7; bases outside the gene matches: 6. This CDR3 spans 14 amino acids. The CDR3 DNA is TGTGCCAGCAGTTCCTCCGGGACAGGGGTTGGCTACACCTTC. This codes for CASSSSGTGVGYTF.

This clonotype occurred once. The V call is TRBV5-1, the J call TRBJ1-1; 8 bases line up with TRBD1. This CDR3 is 15 amino acids long. Per germline, CDR1 SGHRS and CDR2 YFSETQ. The junction had 12 bases not matched to a gene; V was cut back by 6 bases and J by 5 bases. The CDR3, as DNA: TGCGCCAGCACCCAGGAAGGACAGGGAAGAACTGAAGCTTTCTTT. This sequence encodes CASTQEGQGRTEAFF.

J is TRBJ2-7 and V is TRBV25-1; TRBD1 agrees at 11 bases. The CDR3 is 16 residues long. The germline V gene encodes CDR1 MGHDK and CDR2 SYGVNS. V lost 2 bases and J lost 2; bases outside the gene matches: 5. The CDR3 is CASSERAGQGAYEQYF. CDR3 in DNA: TGTGCCAGCAGTGAACGGGCGGGACAGGGGGCCTACGAGCAGTACTTC.

The rearrangement joins TRBV27 to TRBJ2-3; D not resolved. CDR3 size: 13 residues. Trimming left V 6 bases short and J 6 bases short, with 13 bases between. CDR1 and CDR2 from the germline V gene are MNHEY and SMNVEV (reference sequence). CDR3 nucleotides: TGTGCCAGCAGCTGGGCGGAAGGGGATACGCAGTATTTT. Translating it yields CASSWAEGDTQYF.

This clonotype was recorded at least ten times. J is TRBJ2-5 and V is TRBV7-9; D possibly corresponds to TRBD2 (6 bases). V lost 6 bases and J lost 2, with 10 bases in between. The CDR3 runs to 13 residues. Germline CDR1 SEHNR, CDR2 FQNEAQ (reference sequence). As DNA, the CDR3 is TGTGCCAGCAGACATAGCGGTCAAGAGACCCAGTACTTC. It translates to CASRHSGQETQYF.

Only a few counts were recorded for this clonotype. The chain combines TRBV7-8 with TRBJ2-4; 7 bases line up with TRBD2. The V gene end was trimmed by 4 bases and the J gene end by 5 bases; junction bases not matched to a gene: 8. The germline V gene has CDR1 SGHVS and CDR2 FQNEAQ. The CDR3 totals 15 residues. CDR3 sequence reads: CASSSLGAGENIQYF. CDR3 coding DNA: TGTGCCAGCAGCTCGCTAGGGGCGGGGGAAAACATTCAGTACTTC.

There are many counts of this clonotype. V is TRBV20-1 and J is TRBJ2-7; 7 bases align to TRBD2. Per germline, CDR1 DFQATT and CDR2 SNEGSKA (reference sequence). The CDR3 runs 12 residues. Trimming cost V 5 bases and J 4 bases; bases outside gene matches: 5. In nucleotides, the CDR3 is TGCAGTGCTGGGGGGGATCTATACGAGCAGTACGTC. It encodes CSAGGDLYEQYV.

This clonotype has ten or more counts. The V gene is TRBV11-2, the J gene TRBJ2-5; the D is unclear. The germline CDR1 and CDR2 sequences are SGHAT and FQNNGV. The CDR3 spans 15 residues. Trimming removed 3 bases from V and 1 base from J, with 12 bases in between. The DNA for the CDR3 is TGTGCCAGCAGCTTGCTTATGCTTACCCAAGAGACCCAGTACTTC. Residues: CASSLLMLTQETQYF.

At least ten counts were recorded for this clonotype. The CDR3 sequence: CASSLSSRGGTGELFF. The CDR3 nucleotides read TGTGCCAGCAGTTTAAGTAGCAGGGGAGGCACCGGGGAGCTGTTTTTT. The rearrangement joins TRBV12-3 or TRBV12-4 to TRBJ2-2, with D perhaps TRBD1 or TRBD2 (6 bases each). CDR3 length: 16 residues. Trimming pared 2 bases from V and 4 bases from J, leaving 14 bases between.

A word on this clonotype: A junction end diverges from the germline sequence, so it may reflect a read error. This chain links TRBV20-1 with TRBJ1-5; 7 bases map to TRBD1. CDR3 length: 14 residues. CDR1 is DFQATT and CDR2 is SNEGSKA in the germline V gene (reference sequence). The CDR3, as DNA: TGCAGTGCTAGGGACAGGTTTAGCAATCAGCCCCGGCATTTT. Its protein is CSARDRFSNQPRHF.

This clonotype occurred many times. V usage is TRBV7-9 and J usage is TRBJ2-1; no definite D call. Trimming stripped 1 base from V and 7 bases from J, with 11 bases between. The CDR3 loop spans 14 amino acids. The germline gives CDR1 SEHNR, CDR2 FQNEAQ (reference sequence). In DNA, the CDR3 is TGTGCCAGCAGCTTAGAAAGGCGCGATAATGAGCAGTTCTTC. This sequence encodes CASSLERRDNEQFF. The entire variable domain, with the rest obtained from reference TRBV7-9 and TRBJ2-1, is as follows: DTGVSQNPRHKITKRGQNVTFRCDPISEHNRLYWYRQTLGQGPEFLTYFQNEAQLEKSRLLSDRFSAERPKGSFSTLEIQRTEQGDSAMYLCASSLERRDNEQFFGPGTRLTVL.

This clonotype was observed many times. The chain employs TRBV20-1 and TRBJ2-5; D gene unclear. V shed 2 bases and J shed 5 bases, with 12 bases lying between them. The CDR3 consists of 13 residues. Per the germline V gene, CDR1 is DFQATT and CDR2 is SNEGSKA (reference sequence). CDR3 in DNA: TGCAGTGCTAGAATCGGCTCTGGGGAGACCCAGTACTTC. It yields the protein CSARIGSGETQYF.